This T cell receptor (beta chain) was captured by sequencing in a study of T cells in Graves' hyperthyroidism and ophthalmopathy. In the study overall: Before treatment of any kind, peripheral blood was taken at initial diagnosis.

Amplified TCR beta CDR3 regions derived from RNA transcripts. A set of HTBI primers served as the primers for a first-round RT-PCR of the TCR CDR3. Each CDR3 protein gets one entry after TCRdb re-called the multiplex PCR reads with MiXCR. Here the sample spans hundreds of thousands of distinct CDR3 sequences, approximately 40% being singletons. The CDR3 has 14 amino acids. The V and J ends lost 0 bases and 7 bases, in that order; junction bases with no gene match: 2. CDR1 SGHVS and CDR2 FNYEAQ come from the germline V gene. As concerns this clonotype: A much more abundant neighbour one base away suggests this may be a read error.

The specimen was blood. The V and J genes are TRBV7-6 and TRBJ2-2, with TRBD1 matching over 7 bases. The TCR originated in a young man with Graves' hyperthyroidism. DNA of the CDR3: TGTGCCAGCAGCTTAGCGGGGACAGACGGGGAGCTGTTTTTT. Protein product: CASSLAGTDGELFF.